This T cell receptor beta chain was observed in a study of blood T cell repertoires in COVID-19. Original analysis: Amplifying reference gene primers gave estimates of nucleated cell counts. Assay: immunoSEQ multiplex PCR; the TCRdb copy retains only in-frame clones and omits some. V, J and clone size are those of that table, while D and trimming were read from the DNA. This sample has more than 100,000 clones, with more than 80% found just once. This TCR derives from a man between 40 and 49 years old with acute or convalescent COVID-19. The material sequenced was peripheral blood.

The CDR3 is CASSYWTAQETQYF. In DNA, the CDR3 is TGCGCCAGCAGCTACTGGACAGCGCAAGAGACCCAGTACTTC. The V call is TRBV5-1, the J call TRBJ2-5; TRBD1 is a possible D gene (6 bases). The CDR3 is made up of 14 amino acids. Germline V gene sequence: CDR1 SGHRS, CDR2 YFSETQ. The V end was cut by 3 bases, the J end by 2 bases, with 11 bases between.